This T cell receptor (beta chain) comes out of a study of T cells after yellow fever vaccination. Study-wide points: In FACS-sorted repertoires, abundant clonotypes from the bulk population could appear as contaminants. Peak timing came faster in the weaker secondary response, day 5 versus 15. Just a small share of clonotypes turned up in the CD4 compartment as well as the CD8 compartment.

Production of TCR cDNA was by 5'RACE template switching, which also added a universal primer site and UMIs. A single record per CDR3 protein comes from TCRdb applying MiXCR to the 5' RACE reads. The sample records roughly 320,000 distinct CDR3 sequences, over 8.5% being singletons. The table lists this clonotype with a few counts. Its matching antigen is unknown. The CDR3 runs 16 residues. CDR1 is LNHDA, CDR2 SQIVND, per germline (reference sequence). Trimming cost V 6 bases and J 0 bases, with 14 bases left between them. The TCR originated in a man younger than 35 who received the YFV17D yellow fever vaccine. This sequence joins TRBV19 and TRBJ2-2; D not resolved. The input for sequencing was CD4+ T cells sorted from PBMCs, taken 45 days after the yellow fever booster vaccination. CDR3 nucleotides: TGTGCCAGTAGCCGATCTTTGGCGGCGAACACCGGGGAGCTGTTTTTT. It yields the protein CASSRSLAANTGELFF.